The 18 T cell receptor beta chains reported below all come from one sample, sequenced in a study of control samples from healthy donors and cancer patients. Libraries were prepared by immunoSEQ multiplex PCR; TCRdb keeps only in-frame clonotypes and omits some of them. This repertoire shows over 50,000 clones, about 80% found once; its top ten account for 10%. Material for sequencing was blood. The receptors here all came from a man in his 70s in good health.

This chain links TRBV6-6 with TRBJ2-3; 9 bases are a match to TRBD2. V trimming: 2 bases; J trimming: 5 bases; junction bases outside the gene matches: 8. The CDR3 is 16 amino acids. Germline V lookup: CDR1 MNHNY, CDR2 SVGAGI (reference sequence). CDR3 protein: CASSYGGTSWGDTQYF. CDR3 in DNA: TGTGCCAGCAGTTACGGAGGGACTAGCTGGGGAGATACGCAGTATTTT.

This clone was recorded only once. The chain combines TRBV4-2 with TRBJ1-1, with a tentative D call TRBD1 (5 bases). Trimming removed 1 base from V and 1 base from J, with 13 bases in between. This CDR3 has 16 amino acids. Germline V lookup: CDR1 LGHNA, CDR2 YNFKEQ. CDR3 amino acids: CASSQAVGTENTEAFF. The CDR3 region has the DNA TGTGCCAGCAGCCAAGCCGTGGGGACCGAGAACACTGAAGCTTTCTTT.

This clone was found a few times. The chain links TRBV3-1 (or the pseudogene TRBV3-2) to TRBJ2-7, with 10 bases lining up with TRBD2. This CDR3 is built from 15 residues. The germline gives CDR1 LGHDT, CDR2 YNNKEL (reference sequence). The trim removed 3 bases at V and 4 bases at J, leaving 6 bases unmatched. The CDR3 region has the DNA TGTGCCAGCAGCCACCCAGCGGGAGGGAAATACGAGCAGTACTTC. Its translation: CASSHPAGGKYEQYF.

The rearrangement joins TRBV28 to TRBJ1-1; D not resolved. The germline CDR1 and CDR2 sequences are MDHEN and SYDVKM. The V gene lost 3 bases and the J gene lost 9 bases, with 17 bases spanning the gap. The CDR3 sequence is 14 residues long. CDR3 DNA: TGTGCCAGCAGTTTCCCTCGACGGCCCCCCAAAGCTTTCTTT. Encoded protein: CASSFPRRPPKAFF.

The chain is built from TRBV5-1 and TRBJ2-7; 7 bases align to TRBD1. V lost 3 bases to trimming and J lost 3 bases; unmatched junction nucleotides: 12. The CDR3 has 16 residues. Germline V gene lookup returns CDR1 SGHRS and CDR2 YFSETQ. The CDR3 sequence: CASSSQPGQSLYEQYF. CDR3 in DNA: TGCGCCAGCAGCTCCCAACCGGGACAGTCCCTCTACGAGCAGTACTTC.

The genes are TRBV7-8 and TRBJ2-1; 11 bases match TRBD2. The CDR3 covers 16 residues. With V trimmed by 5 bases and J by 6 bases, 9 bases remained unmatched. Germline V gene sequence: CDR1 SGHVS, CDR2 FQNEAQ. Here the CDR3 reads CASSVSLAGEANEQFF. As DNA, the CDR3 is TGTGCCAGCAGCGTCTCACTAGCGGGAGAGGCCAATGAGCAGTTCTTC.

CDR3: CASSPPLMGGSPLHF. DNA for the CDR3: TGTGCCAGCTCACCACCGCTAATGGGAGGTTCACCCCTCCACTTT. The chain recombines TRBV18 with TRBJ1-6; no definite D call. Germline V gene data show CDR1 as KGHSH and CDR2 as LQKENI. This CDR3 is 15 amino acids long. V lost 0 bases, J lost 9 bases, and 12 bases lay in between.

This chain links TRBV28 with TRBJ1-5; possibly TRBD1 for D (5 bases). Trimming stripped 5 bases from V and 2 bases from J, with 16 bases between. The CDR3 spans 16 residues. Germline V gene lookup returns CDR1 MDHEN and CDR2 SYDVKM. The DNA of the CDR3 is TGTGCCAGCAGTACCCCGGGACGAGGTGGCAATCAGCCCCAGCATTTT. Translating it yields CASSTPGRGGNQPQHF.

CDR3 sequence (DNA): TGCAGCGTTGAGCGTGAGGAGTACACTGAAGCTTTCTTT. This encodes CSVEREEYTEAFF. The rearrangement uses TRBV29-1 and TRBJ1-1; D call uncertain. The CDR3 has 13 amino acids. V lost 3 bases, J lost 3 bases, and 11 bases lay in between. Germline CDR1 SQVTM, CDR2 ANQGSEA.

The genes are TRBV28 and TRBJ2-1; D unresolved. CDR1 and CDR2 from the germline V gene are MDHEN and SYDVKM. The CDR3 totals 19 residues. V gave up 5 bases and J gave up 3 bases, with 26 bases separating them. As DNA, the CDR3 is TGTGCCAGCAGTACAACCCCTATACTTTGGCAGCCCAACTACAATGAGCAGTTCTTC. Translating gives CASSTTPILWQPNYNEQFF.

The chain combines TRBV2 with TRBJ1-3; no clear D. Germline lookup yields CDR1 SNHLY and CDR2 FYNNEI. CDR3 length equals 12 residues. V was shortened by 11 bases and J by 2 bases, with 10 bases between the two germline ends. CDR3 nucleotides: TGTGCCTTATCCAGGACTGGAAACACCATATATTTT. Protein sequence: CALSRTGNTIYF.

The chain uses TRBV19 and TRBJ1-5; a weak D match, TRBD1 (6 bases). The germline gives CDR1 LNHDA, CDR2 SQIVND (reference sequence). The CDR3 is 17 amino acids. The V end was cut by 1 base, the J end by 6 bases, with 19 bases between. DNA of the CDR3: TGTGCCAGTAGTATAGGTGATACAGGGCCCTGGTTTCAGCCCCAGCATTTT. It encodes CASSIGDTGPWFQPQHF. Full variable domain (missing parts from reference TRBV19 and TRBJ1-5): DGGITQSPKYLFRKEGQNVTLSCEQNLNHDAMYWYRQDPGQGLRLIYYSQIVNDFQKGDIAEGYSVSREKKESFPLTVTSAQKNPTAFYLCASSIGDTGPWFQPQHFGDGTRLSIL.

The chain is built from TRBV27 and TRBJ2-2; possibly TRBD1 or TRBD2 for D (5 bases each). CDR1 and CDR2 from the germline V gene are MNHEY and SMNVEV (reference sequence). The CDR3 loop spans 17 amino acids. V was trimmed by 0 bases and J by 2 bases, leaving 13 bases between them. In nucleotides, the CDR3 is TGTGCCAGCAGTTTATCGTCGGGGCTGCTTAACACCGGGGAGCTGTTTTTT. This sequence encodes CASSLSSGLLNTGELFF.

This chain joins TRBV5-1 and TRBJ2-1, with 9 bases identical to TRBD1. Germline-derived CDR1 and CDR2 are SGHRS and YFSETQ. V was clipped by 1 base and J by 9 bases; unmatched bases: 2. There are 13 residues in the CDR3. For the CDR3, the DNA is TGCGCCAGCAGCTTGACGACAGGGGGTGAGCAGTTCTTC. It specifies CASSLTTGGEQFF.

The CDR3 nucleotides are TGTGCCAGCAGTTCCTACGAGCAGTACTTC. Translating it yields CASSSYEQYF. The chain uses TRBV2 and TRBJ2-7; D is uncertain. This CDR3 spans 10 amino acids. V was pared by 5 bases and J by 1 base, with 0 bases between. CDR1 is SNHLY and CDR2 is FYNNEI in the germline V gene.

V and J are TRBV29-1 and TRBJ1-1; no clear D. CDR1 is SQVTM and CDR2 is ANQGSEA in the germline V gene. Trimming pared 4 bases from V and 1 base from J, leaving 7 bases between. The CDR3 has 12 amino acids. Here the CDR3 DNA reads TGCAGCGTTGGCACACGGAACACTGAAGCTTTCTTT. Protein product: CSVGTRNTEAFF. Looking up the rest from reference TRBV29-1 and TRBJ1-1 gives the full variable domain: SAVISQKPSRDICQRGTSLTIQCQVDSQVTMMFWYRQQPGQSLTLIATANQGSEATYESGFVIDKFPISRPNLTFSTLTVSNMSPEDSSIYLCSVGTRNTEAFFGQGTRLTVV.

This chain uses TRBV18 with TRBJ1-2; D unclear. Per germline, CDR1 KGHSH and CDR2 LQKENI. V shed 6 bases and J shed 2 bases, with 13 bases lying between them. The CDR3 sequence is 14 residues long. Written as DNA, the CDR3 is TGTGCCAGCTCCCAAAGTATATGGAACTATGGCTACACCTTC. Amino acid sequence: CASSQSIWNYGYTF. Combining the CDR3 with reference TRBV18 and TRBJ1-2 gives the whole variable domain NAGVMQNPRHLVRRRGQEARLRCSPMKGHSHVYWYRQLPEEGLKFMVYLQKENIIDESGMPKERFSAEFPKEGPSILRIQQVVRGDSAAYFCASSQSIWNYGYTFGSGTRLTVV.

V is TRBV2 and J is TRBJ2-1, with 8 bases fitting TRBD1. The CDR3 is made up of 14 amino acids. V was clipped by 5 bases and J by 4 bases; unmatched bases: 4. Germline assignment: CDR1 SNHLY and CDR2 FYNNEI. The CDR3 coding sequence is TGTGCCAGCAGTCGCCGGGACAGGTACAATGAGCAGTTCTTC. Amino acid sequence: CASSRRDRYNEQFF.